This T cell receptor beta chain is drawn from a study of technical replicates of blood from a handful of donors. The CDR3 length is 16 residues. CDR1 is LNHDA and CDR2 is SQIVND in the germline V gene (reference sequence). After removal of 2 bases from V and 3 bases from J, the junction contained 8 bases not matched to a gene. Produced via immunoSEQ multiplex PCR; TCRdb's table is partial and in-frame only. The data contain about 50,000 clones, 90% to 96% of them singletons. This sequence was found in a human donor in good health. This rearrangement joins TRBV19 to TRBJ2-5, with 8 bases matching TRBD1. Sample: T cells isolated from PBMCs. CDR3 amino acids: CASSIPSRTGKETQYF. Written as DNA, the CDR3 is TGTGCCAGTAGTATACCTAGTAGGACAGGGAAAGAGACCCAGTACTTC.